This T cell receptor beta chain was captured in a study of blood T cells in healthy people across ages. V dropped 8 bases and J dropped 2 bases, with 11 bases sitting between them. The germline V gene encodes CDR1 SQVTM and CDR2 ANQGSEA. The CDR3 contains 12 residues. Sample-barcoded 5' priming and a J-beta primer mix drove a second PCR of roughly 6 to 12 cycles. TCRdb itself ran the 5' RACE reads through MiXCR, one entry per CDR3 protein. The table records roughly 2 million distinct CDR3 sequences, approximately 50% of them present only once. Material: blood. The V and J genes are TRBV29-1 and TRBJ2-3; D is uncertain. The TCR sequence derives from a woman in her 40s in good health. For the CDR3, the DNA is TGCAGCTTCGGGCAGAACACAGATACGCAGTATTTT. It specifies CSFGQNTDTQYF.